This T cell receptor beta chain is drawn from a study of blood T cell repertoires in COVID-19. On this clone: Other DNA variants within this sample encode the same CDR3.

Germline V lookup: CDR1 LNHDA, CDR2 SQIVND (reference sequence). The CDR3 consists of 14 residues. Trimming pared 3 bases from V and 2 bases from J, leaving 7 bases between. The age range of participants was 18 to 89 years, with residence in 20 to 25 US areas. Authors' data handling: Researchers report that nucleated cell counts were estimated from reference gene primer amplification. Here immunoSEQ multiplex PCR was the method, and the copy in TCRdb shows in-frame clones only, minus some. V, J and clone size derive from that table, while D and trimming were established from the DNA sequence. The sample consists of some 510,000 clones, more than 75% of them appearing once.

The chain recombines TRBV19 with TRBJ1-4; possibly TRBD1 for D (5 bases). Sequencing input: PBMCs or T cells enriched from blood (not recorded which). The TCR comes from a woman aged 40 to 50 who had recovered from COVID-19. CDR3 sequence (DNA): TGTGCCAGTAGTATTGGGGGGACTAATGAAAAACTGTTTTTT. It codes for CASSIGGTNEKLFF.